The present entry profiles one TCR beta chain with its context. Primers used in a second PCR of about 7 to 12 cycles were a sample-barcoded 5' primer and a J-beta primer mix. TCRdb reprocessed the 5' RACE reads via MiXCR and lists one record per CDR3 protein. Seen here are 450,000 to 700,000 distinct CDR3 sequences, roughly 29% observed once, and the top ten hold about a fifth. The data belong to a study of blood T cells in healthy people across ages. Germline lookup yields CDR1 SGHRS and CDR2 YFSETQ. V trimming: 4 bases; J trimming: 5 bases; junction bases outside the gene matches: 10. This CDR3 contains 15 residues.

The origin of this receptor is a woman in her 70s in good health. This chain links TRBV5-1 with TRBJ2-5, with 8 bases fitting TRBD1. Sequencing was done on a sample of blood. CDR3 amino acids: CASSQMTGVAETQYF. The CDR3 DNA follows: TGCGCCAGCAGCCAAATGACAGGGGTCGCGGAGACCCAGTACTTC.